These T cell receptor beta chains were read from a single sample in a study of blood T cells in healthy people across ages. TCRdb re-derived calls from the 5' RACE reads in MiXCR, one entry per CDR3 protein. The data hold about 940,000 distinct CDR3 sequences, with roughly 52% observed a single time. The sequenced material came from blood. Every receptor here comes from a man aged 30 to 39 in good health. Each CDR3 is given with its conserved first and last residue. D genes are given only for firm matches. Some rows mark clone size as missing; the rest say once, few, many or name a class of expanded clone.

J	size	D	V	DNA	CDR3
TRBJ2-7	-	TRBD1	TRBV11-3	TGTGCCAGCAGCGAGGGGACAGGGACCATACCCCAATACGAGCAGTACTTC	CASSEGTGTIPQYEQYF
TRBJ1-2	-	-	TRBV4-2	TGTGCCAGCAGCCAAGATAAGGGGAAGGTAAATGGCTACACCTTC	CASSQDKGKVNGYTF
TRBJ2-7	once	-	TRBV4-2	TGTGCCAGCAGCACAGACCTTCAATACCACGAGCAGTACTTC	CASSTDLQYHEQYF
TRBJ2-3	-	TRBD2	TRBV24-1	TGTGCCACCAGTGAGGCTGGACTAGCGGGGAACACAGATACGCAGTATTTT	CATSEAGLAGNTDTQYF
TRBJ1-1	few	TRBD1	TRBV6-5	TGTGCCAGCAGTTACTCTGCAGGGGGCGTTTACACTGAAGCTTTCTTT	CASSYSAGGVYTEAFF
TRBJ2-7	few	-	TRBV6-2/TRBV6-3	TGTGCCAGCAGTTACTCGAATATTTACGAGCAGTACTTC	CASSYSNIYEQYF
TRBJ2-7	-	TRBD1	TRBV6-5	TGTGCCAGCAGTGACTCTCCGGGACAGGCGACGCTGTACTTC	CASSDSPGQATLYF
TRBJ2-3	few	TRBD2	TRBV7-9	TGTGCCAGCAGCACCACTAGCGGGGGGGCAGGAGATACGCAGTATTTT	CASSTTSGGAGDTQYF
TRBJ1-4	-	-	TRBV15	TGTGCCACCAGCAGAGAGGGCCTAAATGAAAAACTGTTTTTT	CATSREGLNEKLFF
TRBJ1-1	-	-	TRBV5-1	TGCGCCAGCAGCTTGGTTACCTCCAAGGGGACTGAAGCTTTCTTT	CASSLVTSKGTEAFF
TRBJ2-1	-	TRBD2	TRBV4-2	TGTGCCAGCAGCCAGATTATTATCGGGACTAGCGGGGCAAAGAGCTCCTACAATGAGCAGTTCTTC	CASSQIIIGTSGAKSSYNEQFF
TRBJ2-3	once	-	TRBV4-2	TGTGCCAGCAGCCAAGAATGGCAGGCCCTCCACACAGATACGCAGTATTTT	CASSQEWQALHTDTQYF
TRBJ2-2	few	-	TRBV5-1	TGCGCCACCACCAGGGACACAAACACCGGGGAGCTGTTTTTT	CATTRDTNTGELFF
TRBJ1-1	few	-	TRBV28	TGTGCCAGCAGGAGACAGATAAACACTGAAGCTTTCTTT	CASRRQINTEAFF
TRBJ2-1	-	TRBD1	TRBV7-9	TGTGCCAGCAGCTACAGGGGGCCGAACAATGAGCAGTTCTTC	CASSYRGPNNEQFF
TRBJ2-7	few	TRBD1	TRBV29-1	TGCAGCGTTGAAGCGGGACAGGCCACCTACGAGCAGTACTTC	CSVEAGQATYEQYF
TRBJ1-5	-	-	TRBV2	TGTGCCAGCAAGGGTGGGGAGCCTCGGCAGCCCCAGCATTTT	CASKGGEPRQPQHF
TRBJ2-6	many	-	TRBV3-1	TGTGCCAGCAGCCTACAGTTGCCCGGGGCCAACGTCCTGACTTTC	CASSLQLPGANVLTF
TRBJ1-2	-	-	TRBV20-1	TGCAGTGCTAGTGGGCGGACTAACTATGGCTACACCTTC	CSASGRTNYGYTF
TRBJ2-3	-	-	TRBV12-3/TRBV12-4	TGTGCCAGCAGTTCCGTGAACACAGATACGCAGTATTTT	CASSSVNTDTQYF
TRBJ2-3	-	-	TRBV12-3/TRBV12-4	TGTGCCAGCAGACTTAAAAGCGGGCCCACAGATACGCAGTATTTT	CASRLKSGPTDTQYF
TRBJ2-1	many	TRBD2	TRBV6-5	TGTGCCAGCAGACTCAGCGGGGGGTATAACAATGAGCAGTTCTTC	CASRLSGGYNNEQFF
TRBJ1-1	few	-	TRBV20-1	TGCAGTGCCTGGACGAACACTGAAGCTTTCTTT	CSAWTNTEAFF
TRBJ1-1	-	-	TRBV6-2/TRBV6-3	TGTGCCAGCAGTTACATGGCGGAGGCTTTCTTT	CASSYMAEAFF
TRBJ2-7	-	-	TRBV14	TGTGCCAGCAGCCAAGAGGGACTCCTACTCTCCTACGAGCAGTACTTC	CASSQEGLLLSYEQYF
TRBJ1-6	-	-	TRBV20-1	TGCAGTGCTCCTCGTGAAGGCAGGGATAATTCACCCCTCCACTTT	CSAPREGRDNSPLHF
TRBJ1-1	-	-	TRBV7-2	TGTGCCAGCAGCTTGGTGGGATTTGAAGCTTTCTTT	CASSLVGFEAFF
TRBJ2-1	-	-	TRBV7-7	TGTGCTAGCAGCTTAGATTACAACAATGAGCAGTTCTTC	CASSLDYNNEQFF
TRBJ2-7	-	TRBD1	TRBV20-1	TGCAGTGCTATCGATACAGGGGTCGTGAACGAGCAGTACTTC	CSAIDTGVVNEQYF
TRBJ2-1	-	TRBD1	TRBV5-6	TGTGCCAGCAGTGAAGCAGGGGGCGCGATTCCCATAAGCTACAATGAGCAGTTCTTC	CASSEAGGAIPISYNEQFF
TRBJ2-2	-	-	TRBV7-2	TGTGCCAGCAGCCGAGGGAGACATTTTTCTTCCGGGGAGCTGTTTTTT	CASSRGRHFSSGELFF
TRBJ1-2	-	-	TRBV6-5	TGTGCCAGCAGATCCGGGGGGCGCAACTATGGCTACACCTTC	CASRSGGRNYGYTF
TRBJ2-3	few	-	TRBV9	TGTGCCAGCAGCGCACGGGGGGCGAGCACAGATACGCAGTATTTT	CASSARGASTDTQYF
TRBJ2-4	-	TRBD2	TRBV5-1	TGCGCCAGCAGGCCTATCGGGAGGCAAGGGGACATTCAGTACTTC	CASRPIGRQGDIQYF
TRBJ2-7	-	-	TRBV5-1	TGCGCCAGCAGCCAATCGACAGGACCCTACGAGCAGTACTTC	CASSQSTGPYEQYF
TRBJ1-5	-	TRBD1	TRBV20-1	TGCAGTGCTAGAGATTACGACAGGGGGTTCAATCAGCCCCAGCATTTT	CSARDYDRGFNQPQHF
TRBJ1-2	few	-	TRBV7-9	TGTGCCAGCAGCTCCGAAGCCAGGGGTGACTATGGCTACACCTTC	CASSSEARGDYGYTF
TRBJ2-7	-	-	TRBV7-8	TGTGCCAGCAGCTTATTCGGCAGGTTCTACGAGCAGTACTTC	CASSLFGRFYEQYF
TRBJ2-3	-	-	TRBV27	TGTGCCAGCAGCTCCGGGGGGCGTGGCACAGATACGCAGTATTTT	CASSSGGRGTDTQYF
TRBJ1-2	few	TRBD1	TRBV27	TGTGCCAGCAGTGCGACAGGGACCTATGGCTACACCTTC	CASSATGTYGYTF
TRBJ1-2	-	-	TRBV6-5	TGTGCCAGCACCCATTCGGCCGCCTCTCCTCATGGCTACACCTTC	CASTHSAASPHGYTF
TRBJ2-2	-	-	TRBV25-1	TGTGCCAGCAGTGAAAACTGGGGAGACACCGGGGAGCTGTTTTTT	CASSENWGDTGELFF